This T cell receptor beta chain was sequenced during a study of siplizumab effects on memory and regulatory T cells. This CDR3 contains 11 residues. V was trimmed by 4 bases and J by 7 bases, leaving 7 bases between them. CDR1 is MNHNY, CDR2 SVGAGI, per germline (reference sequence). Profiled with immunoSEQ multiplex PCR; TCRdb holds only in-frame clones, not every one. The data show around 87,000 clones, around 90% seen once. The chain is built from TRBV6-6 and TRBJ1-2, with D perhaps TRBD1 (5 bases). This TCR derives from a human donor in good health. Sequencing was done on a sample of CD4+ T cells sorted from blood. DNA of the CDR3: TGTGCCAGCAGTTGGAGGGGTGGCTACACCTTC. Translating it yields CASSWRGGYTF.